This is a list of T cell receptor beta chains from one sample in a study of post-analysis software for immune sequencing data. TCRdb re-derived calls from the PCR reads in MiXCR, one entry per CDR3 protein. The table has fewer than 850,000 distinct CDR3 sequences, roughly 46% seen once. Source material: blood. These TCRs come from a girl aged 5-17 years with multiple sclerosis. Both conserved end residues are part of each CDR3. A D gene is named only where the DNA matches it firmly. Size is stated for part of the rows, as once, few or many counts, or as a class when the clone is expanded.

V gene,clone size,J gene,D gene,CDR3 protein,CDR3 DNA
TRBV7-9,few,TRBJ2-7,TRBD2,CASSRTVSGVSSYEQYF,TGTGCCAGCAGCCGTACGGTCAGCGGGGTAAGCTCCTACGAGCAGTACTTC
TRBV6-5,-,TRBJ2-5,TRBD2,CVAGLAGGFETQYF,TGTGTGGCGGGACTAGCGGGAGGGTTCGAGACCCAGTACTTC
TRBV20-1,-,TRBJ2-7,-,CSARSVSGNNYEQYF,TGCAGTGCTAGGTCCGTGTCGGGGAACAACTACGAGCAGTACTTC
TRBV12-3/TRBV12-4,-,TRBJ2-1,-,CASSLGRLNAEQFF,TGTGCCAGCAGTTTGGGCAGACTCAATGCCGAGCAGTTCTTC
TRBV7-2,-,TRBJ1-2,TRBD1,CASSLARGGGCGYTF,TGTGCCAGCAGCTTAGCGCGGGGAGGGGGCTGTGGCTACACCTTC
TRBV5-1,once,TRBJ1-1,-,CASSALLVGVVAEAFF,TGCGCCAGCAGCGCTCTCCTTGTCGGGGTCGTCGCTGAAGCTTTCTTT
TRBV5-5,-,TRBJ2-7,TRBD1,CASSLDHRGSYEQYF,TGTGCCAGCAGCTTGGATCACAGGGGGTCCTACGAGCAGTACTTC
TRBV20-1,-,TRBJ2-3,TRBD2,CSARVGSGSVADTQYF,TGCAGTGCTAGAGTGGGTAGCGGGAGTGTAGCAGATACGCAGTATTTT
TRBV6-5,-,TRBJ2-1,TRBD1,CASSRDSPPGNEQVF,TGTGCCAGCAGCAGGGACAGTCCTCCCGGGAATGAGCAGGTCTTC
TRBV9,-,TRBJ2-3,TRBD1,CASSARGQASTDTQYF,TGTGCCAGCAGCGCCAGGGGACAGGCTAGCACAGATACGCAGTATTTT
TRBV10-3,few,TRBJ2-1,-,CAIRDARGRNEQFF,TGTGCCATCAGAGATGCCCGAGGAAGGAATGAGCAGTTCTTC
TRBV3-1,-,TRBJ2-1,-,CASSQFGTYNEQFF,TGTGCCAGCAGCCAGTTCGGGACCTACAATGAGCAGTTCTTC
TRBV15,-,TRBJ2-7,-,CATSSYIFTGGGSYEQYF,TGTGCCACCAGCAGTTATATTTTCACAGGGGGGGGCTCCTACGAGCAGTACTTC
TRBV12-3/TRBV12-4,-,TRBJ1-2,-,CASSFKGGYGYTF,TGTGCCAGCAGTTTTAAAGGGGGCTATGGCTACACCTTC
TRBV12-3/TRBV12-4,many,TRBJ2-5,-,CASSRYQETQYF,TGTGCCAGCAGTCGCTACCAAGAGACCCAGTACTTC
TRBV7-9,-,TRBJ2-5,-,CASSPWEASSETQYF,TGTGCCAGCAGCCCGTGGGAGGCTAGCAGCGAGACCCAGTACTTC
TRBV6-5,few,TRBJ2-7,-,CASSPQGTESYEQYF,TGTGCCAGCAGCCCCCAGGGGACGGAAAGCTACGAGCAGTACTTC
TRBV29-1,-,TRBJ2-7,-,CSAGGQNSYEQYF,TGCAGCGCCGGGGGACAGAACTCCTACGAGCAGTACTTC
TRBV6-1,-,TRBJ1-1,-,CASYRRNTEAFF,TGTGCCAGCTACAGGCGGAACACTGAAGCTTTCTTT
TRBV10-1,-,TRBJ2-1,TRBD2,CASSPGLAGGAGQFF,TGCGCCAGCAGCCCGGGACTAGCGGGAGGTGCTGGGCAGTTCTTC
TRBV6-6,few,TRBJ2-5,TRBD1,CASSQGQGRKETQYF,TGTGCCAGCAGTCAGGGACAGGGAAGGAAAGAGACCCAGTACTTC
TRBV12-3/TRBV12-4,-,TRBJ2-4,-,CASSLFGPENIQYF,TGTGCCAGCAGTTTATTTGGCCCCGAAAACATTCAGTACTTC
TRBV6-5,few,TRBJ1-1,TRBD1,CASSSGTGSYTEAFF,TGTGCCAGCAGTTCAGGGACAGGGTCTTACACTGAAGCTTTCTTT
TRBV12-3/TRBV12-4,-,TRBJ1-2,-,CASKPGLNYGYTF,TGTGCCAGCAAACCGGGCCTCAACTATGGCTACACCTTC
TRBV12-3/TRBV12-4,-,TRBJ1-2,TRBD1,CASSPRMNRGGNYGYTF,TGTGCCAGCAGTCCTAGGATGAACAGGGGGGGTAACTATGGCTACACCTTC
TRBV7-9,few,TRBJ1-2,-,CASSLDAAHYGYTF,TGTGCCAGCAGCTTAGACGCTGCCCACTATGGCTACACCTTC
TRBV20-1,-,TRBJ2-3,TRBD1,CSARDHTGESTDTQYF,TGCAGTGCTAGAGACCATACAGGGGAAAGCACAGATACGCAGTATTTT
TRBV12-3/TRBV12-4,few,TRBJ1-2,-,CASRSGISYGYTF,TGTGCCAGCAGGTCAGGGATCTCCTATGGCTACACCTTC
TRBV20-1,-,TRBJ2-1,TRBD2,CSGQSGRARYNEQFF,TGCAGTGGACAAAGCGGGAGGGCTAGGTACAATGAGCAGTTCTTC
TRBV3-1,once,TRBJ2-7,TRBD2,CASSQGLAPYEQYF,TGTGCCAGCAGCCAGGGACTAGCTCCCTACGAGCAGTACTTC
TRBV15,few,TRBJ1-5,-,CATSTGVNQPQHF,TGTGCCACCAGCACTGGGGTTAATCAGCCCCAGCATTTT
TRBV21-1,-,TRBJ1-1,-,CASSGPFREAFF,TGTGCCAGCAGCGGACCGTTCCGGGAAGCTTTCTTT
TRBV20-1,few,TRBJ1-4,-,CSALRAPTNEKLFF,TGCAGTGCTCTCAGGGCACCAACTAATGAAAAACTGTTTTTT
TRBV5-1,many,TRBJ2-1,TRBD2,CASSLEAGGGEQFF,TGCGCCAGCAGCTTAGAGGCGGGGGGGGGTGAGCAGTTCTTC
TRBV5-6,few,TRBJ2-5,TRBD2,CASSLDPSGSVIETQYF,TGTGCCAGCAGCTTGGATCCTAGCGGGAGTGTTATCGAGACCCAGTACTTC
TRBV7-2,-,TRBJ2-5,-,CASSHNVGPETQYF,TGTGCCAGCAGCCATAACGTAGGGCCGGAGACCCAGTACTTC
TRBV28,few,TRBJ2-7,TRBD1,CASTVWGQGGSEQYF,TGTGCCAGCACAGTTTGGGGACAGGGGGGGAGCGAGCAGTACTTC
TRBV20-1,-,TRBJ2-3,-,CSARPWTRPTDTQYF,TGCAGTGCTAGACCATGGACCCGGCCCACAGATACGCAGTATTTT
TRBV7-2,-,TRBJ2-3,-,CASSLSRDPSTDTQYF,TGTGCCAGCAGTCTTTCTCGGGACCCATCCACAGATACGCAGTATTTT
TRBV29-1,once,TRBJ1-4,-,CSVGQSNEKLFF,TGCAGCGTTGGGCAGTCGAATGAAAAACTGTTTTTT
TRBV28,-,TRBJ1-6,-,CASSSPGRSYNSPLHF,TGTGCCAGCAGTTCTCCGGGGCGCTCCTATAATTCACCCCTCCACTTT
TRBV5-5,once,TRBJ1-5,-,CASSLATSYEHF,TGTGCCAGCAGCTTGGCGACCAGTTACGAGCATTTT
TRBV7-9,-,TRBJ1-2,-,CASKGPGNVYGYTF,TGTGCCAGCAAGGGACCGGGAAATGTCTATGGCTACACCTTC
TRBV28,-,TRBJ1-4,-,CASHGDADRINEKLFF,TGTGCCAGTCACGGGGACGCCGACAGGATAAATGAAAAACTGTTTTTT
TRBV2,once,TRBJ2-3,TRBD2,CASNEPGLAGGTDTQYF,TGTGCCAGCAACGAACCGGGACTAGCGGGAGGCACAGATACGCAGTATTTT
TRBV20-1,few,TRBJ2-7,-,CSAMMSPAWEQYF,TGCAGTGCTATGATGTCCCCGGCGTGGGAGCAGTACTTC
TRBV6-1,-,TRBJ2-7,TRBD2,CASEGLATSSYEQYF,TGTGCCAGCGAGGGACTAGCGACTAGCTCCTACGAGCAGTACTTC
TRBV6-5,-,TRBJ2-7,-,CASSYSRKTGFASYEQYF,TGTGCCAGCAGTTACTCGAGGAAGACAGGTTTTGCCTCCTACGAGCAGTACTTC
TRBV29-1,-,TRBJ2-5,-,CSVRVQETQYF,TGCAGCGTTCGGGTTCAAGAGACCCAGTACTTC